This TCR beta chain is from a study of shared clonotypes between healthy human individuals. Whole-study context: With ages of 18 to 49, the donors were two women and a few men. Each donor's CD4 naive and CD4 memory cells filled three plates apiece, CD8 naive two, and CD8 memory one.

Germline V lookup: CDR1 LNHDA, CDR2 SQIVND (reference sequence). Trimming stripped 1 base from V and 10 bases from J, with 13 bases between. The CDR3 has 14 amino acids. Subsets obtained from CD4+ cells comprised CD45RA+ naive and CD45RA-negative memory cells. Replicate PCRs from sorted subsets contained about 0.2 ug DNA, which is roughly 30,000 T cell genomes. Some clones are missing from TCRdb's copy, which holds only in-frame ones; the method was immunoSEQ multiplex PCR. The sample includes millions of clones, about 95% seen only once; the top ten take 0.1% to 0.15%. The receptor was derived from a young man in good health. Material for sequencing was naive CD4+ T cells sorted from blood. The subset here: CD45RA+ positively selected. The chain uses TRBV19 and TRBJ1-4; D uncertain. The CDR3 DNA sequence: TGTGCCAGTAGTATAGTTTCCAGTGATGCAAAACTGTTTTTT. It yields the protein CASSIVSSDAKLFF.